Each of the 30 T cell receptor beta chains below was sequenced from the same sample in a study of response to subunit inactivated influenza vaccine. TCRdb analysed the RT-PCR reads with MiXCR anew, one entry per CDR3 protein. The sample yields about 170,000 distinct CDR3 sequences, roughly 12% seen once. This same sample was also part of a study on T cells expressing NK-cell markers. This second report adds: Libraries used 5'RACE template switching adding universal primer site and UMIs.

The specimen was CD8+ T cells sorted from PBMCs, collected 11 to 12 days after vaccination. These receptor sequences come from a man in his forties or fifties who received an inactivated influenza vaccine.

This chain links TRBV5-6 with TRBJ2-5; 9 positions match TRBD2. The CDR3 length is 15 residues. CDR1 and CDR2 (germline): SGHDT, YYEEEE. Trimming cost V 6 bases and J 5 bases; bases outside gene matches: 11. CDR3 nucleotide sequence: TGTGCCAGCACCGAAATAACTAGCGGGTGGGAGACCCAGTACTTC. This sequence encodes CASTEITSGWETQYF.

This clonotype was observed many times. V gene TRBV12-3 or TRBV12-4 combines with J gene TRBJ2-5, with 13 bases matching TRBD2. V gave up 5 bases and J gave up 5 bases; unmatched junction bases: 2. CDR3 size: 14 residues. In DNA form, the CDR3 reads TGTGCCAGCAGTGGGACTAGCGGGACGGAGACCCAGTACTTC. Its protein is CASSGTSGTETQYF.

This clonotype was found a few times. The chain is built from TRBV6-2 or TRBV6-3 and TRBJ2-1, with D possibly TRBD1 on 5 matching bases. The V gene lost 5 bases and the J gene lost 13 bases, with 15 bases spanning the gap. This CDR3 contains 12 residues. The germline V gene has CDR1 MNHEY and CDR2 SVGEGT. The chain's CDR3 is CASSTVMGPQFF. The CDR3 nucleotides are TGTGCCAGCAGTACGGTTATGGGGCCCCAGTTCTTC.

This clonotype came up many times. The V gene is TRBV29-1, the J gene TRBJ2-1; weak D call: TRBD2 (6 bases). V lost 3 bases and J lost 0, with 12 bases in between. This CDR3 has 15 residues. CDR1 SQVTM and CDR2 ANQGSEA come from the germline V gene. CDR3 nucleotides: TGCAGCGTTGATGGGAGGACGAGCTCCTACAATGAGCAGTTCTTC. Its translation: CSVDGRTSSYNEQFF.

This clonotype was counted ten times or more. This sequence joins TRBV27 and TRBJ2-1, with TRBD2 matching 12 bases. J lost 2 bases, V lost 0 bases, and 5 bases had no gene match. The germline CDR1 and CDR2 sequences are MNHEY and SMNVEV (reference sequence). The CDR3 extends over 18 amino acids. CDR3: CASSLSPSGRAPYNEQFF. DNA for the CDR3: TGTGCCAGCAGTTTATCTCCTAGCGGGAGGGCCCCCTACAATGAGCAGTTCTTC.

The chain combines TRBV15 with TRBJ2-7, with D uncertain. Looked up from germline, CDR1 is LNHNV and CDR2 is YYDKDF (reference sequence). Trimming left V 1 base short and J 3 bases short, with 4 bases between. The CDR3 has 12 amino acids. The CDR3 loop is CATSRGVYEQYF. The CDR3 DNA reads TGTGCCACCAGCAGAGGGGTCTACGAGCAGTACTTC. The full variable domain, completed using reference TRBV15 and TRBJ2-7, is DAMVIQNPRYQVTQFGKPVTLSCSQTLNHNVMYWYQQKSSQAPKLLFHYYDKDFNNEADTPDNFQSRRPNTSFCFLDIRSPGLGDTAMYLCATSRGVYEQYFGPGTRLTVT.

There are a few counts of this clonotype. The rearrangement uses TRBV28 and TRBJ1-5, with D possibly TRBD1 on 6 matching bases. Germline-derived CDR1 and CDR2 are MDHEN and SYDVKM. The CDR3 spans 14 residues. Trimming took off 8 bases at V and 0 bases at J, with 11 bases between the two ends. The DNA for the CDR3 is TGTGCCAGCCGGGACATAATTAGCAATCAGCCCCAGCATTTT. This sequence encodes CASRDIISNQPQHF.

The J gene is TRBJ2-7, the V gene TRBV11-2; TRBD2 agrees at 13 bases. Trimming at V came to 2 bases and at J to 7 bases, leaving 8 bases not matched to a gene. The CDR3 contains 16 residues. From germline, CDR1 is SGHAT and CDR2 FQNNGV. In DNA form, the CDR3 reads TGTGCCAGCAGCTTATGGAGGACTAGCGGGGGTGGTGAGCAGTACTTC. As protein: CASSLWRTSGGGEQYF.

This rearrangement joins TRBV15 to TRBJ2-5; D remains unclear. CDR1 LNHNV and CDR2 YYDKDF come from the germline V gene (reference sequence). CDR3 length: 15 residues. The V end lost 0 bases, the J end lost 1 base, and 9 bases lay between the germline ends. The CDR3 DNA reads TGTGCCACCAGCAGAGATTTGGCGGCCCAAGAGACCCAGTACTTC. Protein: CATSRDLAAQETQYF.

This clonotype showed up just a few times. The chain links TRBV12-3 or TRBV12-4 to TRBJ2-2; no reliable D call. The CDR3 totals 12 residues. Trimming removed 6 bases from V and 2 bases from J, with 4 bases in between. CDR3 loop: CASRRNTGELFF. The CDR3 nucleotides read TGTGCCAGCAGGAGAAACACCGGGGAGCTGTTTTTT.

The V gene is TRBV6-1, the J gene TRBJ2-7; 7 bases fit TRBD1. Trimming took 6 bases from V and 1 from J; bases not matched to a gene: 12. CDR1 MNHNS and CDR2 SASEGT come from the germline V gene. The CDR3 is made up of 16 amino acids. The CDR3 bases are TGTGCCAGCAGCGTACCCCCCGGGACAGTTTCCTACGAGCAGTACTTC. Protein product: CASSVPPGTVSYEQYF.

The J gene is TRBJ2-7, the V gene TRBV12-3 or TRBV12-4; 15 bases are a match to TRBD2. The V and J ends lost 4 bases and 0 bases, in that order; junction bases with no gene match: 4. This CDR3 has 17 residues. CDR3 loop: CASSYGLAGGSSYEQYF. CDR3 nucleotide sequence: TGTGCCAGCAGTTATGGACTAGCGGGGGGGTCCTCCTACGAGCAGTACTTC.

This chain uses TRBV6-1 with TRBJ2-3; D not certain. CDR1 MNHNS and CDR2 SASEGT come from the germline V gene. V was clipped by 6 bases and J by 6 bases, with 16 bases between them. The CDR3 is made up of 14 amino acids. The CDR3 sequence: CASSPTSSGDTQYF. In DNA, the CDR3 is TGTGCCAGCAGCCCTACATCATCCGGGGATACGCAGTATTTT.

This clonotype was observed at least ten times. The gene calls are TRBV11-2 and TRBJ1-2; tentative D call: TRBD1 (6 bases). Germline assignment: CDR1 SGHAT and CDR2 FQNNGV. V lost 7 bases, J lost 1 base, and 13 bases lay in between. The CDR3 runs to 14 residues. CDR3 region: CASTSQGRNYGYTF. The CDR3 DNA sequence: TGTGCCAGCACCAGTCAGGGGCGTAACTATGGCTACACCTTC.

This clonotype has just a few counts. The genes are TRBV7-9 and TRBJ2-1, with D possibly being TRBD2 (5 bases). Germline CDR1 SEHNR, CDR2 FQNEAQ (reference sequence). The length of the CDR3 is 14 residues. The V end was cut by 5 bases, the J end by 7 bases, with 15 bases between. CDR3 loop: CASSPPLRENEQFF. The CDR3, as DNA: TGTGCCAGCAGCCCGCCCTTGAGGGAAAATGAGCAGTTCTTC.

This clonotype was detected ten times or more. The V call is TRBV9, the J call TRBJ2-5; D is unresolved. V gave up 4 bases and J gave up 1 base, with 11 bases separating them. This CDR3 region has 14 residues. Germline V gene data show CDR1 as SGDLS and CDR2 as YYNGEE. CDR3 DNA sequence: TGTGCCAGCAGCCCGAATTGGGGCCAAGAGACCCAGTACTTC. Amino acids: CASSPNWGQETQYF.

The chain uses TRBV4-1 and TRBJ1-4; D remains unclear. The CDR3 has 15 residues. Germline V gives CDR1 MGHRA, CDR2 YSYEKL. Between the trimmed V and J ends, which lost 1 base and 0 bases, there was a span of 6 bases. The CDR3 reads CASSQVGATNEKLFF. DNA of the CDR3: TGCGCCAGCAGCCAAGTCGGTGCAACTAATGAAAAACTGTTTTTT.

The rearrangement joins TRBV7-6 to TRBJ2-7, with D tentatively TRBD2 (5 bases). CDR3 length equals 14 residues. The germline V and J ends were trimmed by 1 base and 5 bases, with 12 bases remaining between them. CDR1 and CDR2 from the germline V gene are SGHVS and FNYEAQ. The CDR3 loop is CASSLGGIGHEQYF. The CDR3 DNA reads TGTGCCAGCAGCTTAGGAGGGATAGGCCACGAGCAGTACTTC. The full variable domain, completed using reference TRBV7-6 and TRBJ2-7, is GAGVSQSPRYKVTKRGQDVALRCDPISGHVSLYWYRQALGQGPEFLTYFNYEAQQDKSGLPNDRFSAERPEGSISTLTIQRTEQRDSAMYRCASSLGGIGHEQYFGPGTRLTVT.

This clonotype was detected only a few times. The rearrangement links TRBV7-9 to TRBJ1-4; D unclear. The CDR3 covers 16 residues. The germline V gene encodes CDR1 SEHNR and CDR2 FQNEAQ (reference sequence). The V end lost 5 bases, the J end lost 8 bases, and 21 bases lay between the germline ends. CDR3 amino acids: CASSPYTSDPGEKLFF. The CDR3 DNA follows: TGTGCCAGCAGCCCCTACACATCGGACCCGGGCGAAAAACTGTTTTTT.

This clonotype was picked up a small number of times. The chain links TRBV28 to TRBJ1-5; possibly TRBD1 for D (5 bases). The V end was cut by 4 bases, the J end by 9 bases, with 16 bases between. The CDR3 has 14 residues. From germline, CDR1 is MDHEN and CDR2 SYDVKM. The CDR3 protein is CASSSLMGGMPQHF. The CDR3 DNA reads TGTGCCAGCAGTTCCCTTATGGGGGGAATGCCCCAGCATTTT.

This clonotype was counted between two and nine times. The chain has TRBV28 and TRBJ2-7, with TRBD1 matching over 9 bases. CDR1 and CDR2 from the germline V gene are MDHEN and SYDVKM. The V and J ends lost 4 bases and 6 bases, in that order; junction bases with no gene match: 1. This CDR3 is 12 amino acids long. CDR3 protein: CASSSDRGEQYF. The CDR3 DNA is TGTGCCAGCAGTTCGGACAGGGGCGAGCAGTACTTC.

In its sample, this clonotype was seen many times. The chain employs TRBV4-3 and TRBJ1-1; D is uncertain. CDR1 is LGHNA, CDR2 YSLEER, per germline. Trimming shortened V by 1 base and J by 5 bases, and 8 bases separated the two germline ends. This CDR3 is built from 13 residues. The CDR3: CASSQVMVTEAFF. The CDR3 DNA reads as TGCGCCAGCAGCCAAGTTATGGTGACTGAAGCTTTCTTT.

This rearrangement joins TRBV7-8 to TRBJ2-7; tentatively, D is TRBD1 (6 bases). The CDR3 is 13 amino acids. V was pared by 10 bases and J by 5 bases, with 18 bases between. Per germline, CDR1 SGHVS and CDR2 FQNEAQ. For the CDR3, the DNA is TGTGCCACCGGTACCGCAGGGGTAGACGAGCAGTACTTC. Its protein product is CATGTAGVDEQYF.

This clonotype was counted only a few times. The chain combines TRBV24-1 with TRBJ2-2; tentative D call: TRBD1 (6 bases). CDR3 size: 17 residues. Deletions cut 3 bases from V and 5 bases from J, with 18 bases between. The germline V gene encodes CDR1 KGHDR and CDR2 SFDVKD. CDR3 coding DNA: TGTGCCACCAGTGATCCCCCCGGGACACTTGGAACCGGGGAGCTGTTTTTT. Its protein is CATSDPPGTLGTGELFF.

This clonotype was seen only a few times. The chain combines TRBV29-1 with TRBJ2-7, with TRBD1 matching over 11 bases. Germline V gene sequence: CDR1 SQVTM, CDR2 ANQGSEA. The CDR3 consists of 12 residues. V was pared by 6 bases and J by 4 bases, with 2 bases of the junction left unmatched. CDR3 protein: CSVGQGAYEQYF. The CDR3 coding sequence is TGCAGCGTCGGACAGGGGGCATACGAGCAGTACTTC.

The chain uses TRBV7-9 and TRBJ1-1, with 7 positions matching TRBD1. Germline CDR1 SEHNR, CDR2 FQNEAQ (reference sequence). J was trimmed by 1 base and V by 4 bases; bases with no gene match: 9. The CDR3 is 16 residues long. The CDR3 DNA follows: TGTGCCAGCAGCTCCTCGGGACAGTTTTGGAACACTGAAGCTTTCTTT. It specifies CASSSSGQFWNTEAFF.

As concerns this clonotype: One junction end disagrees with the germline gene, perhaps due to a read error. V is TRBV11-2 and J is TRBJ2-2; weak D call: TRBD2 (5 bases). Germline CDR1 is SGHAT and CDR2 is FQNNGV. CDR3 length equals 13 residues. For the CDR3, the DNA is TGTGCCAGAAGCTTCTCGGGGACCGGGGAGCTGTTTTTT. It is translated as CARSFSGTGELFF.

The chain carries TRBV30 and TRBJ2-4, with a possible D match to TRBD2 (7 bases). The length of the CDR3 is 11 residues. The V and J ends lost 8 bases and 6 bases respectively, with 11 bases between them. The germline CDR1 and CDR2 sequences are GTSNPN and SVGIG (reference sequence). CDR3 amino acids: CAGEGGNIQYF. CDR3 DNA sequence: TGTGCCGGGGAGGGGGGAAACATTCAGTACTTC.

The J gene is TRBJ2-2, the V gene TRBV5-6; TRBD2 agrees at 12 bases. Per the germline V gene, CDR1 is SGHDT and CDR2 is YYEEEE. The trim removed 1 base at V and 5 bases at J, leaving 3 bases unmatched. CDR3 length: 16 amino acids. The chain's CDR3 is CASSLPTSGSTGELFF. The CDR3 region has the DNA TGTGCCAGCAGCTTGCCGACTAGCGGGAGTACCGGGGAGCTGTTTTTT.

This clonotype was counted between two and nine times. V gene TRBV5-1 combines with J gene TRBJ2-7, with D perhaps matching TRBD1 (6 bases). Per the germline V gene, CDR1 is SGHRS and CDR2 is YFSETQ. V lost 3 bases and J 1 base, leaving 11 bases between the germline ends. CDR3 length equals 14 residues. CDR3 in amino acids: CASSYTGSSYEQYF. The DNA for the CDR3 is TGCGCCAGCAGCTATACAGGGTCATCCTACGAGCAGTACTTC.